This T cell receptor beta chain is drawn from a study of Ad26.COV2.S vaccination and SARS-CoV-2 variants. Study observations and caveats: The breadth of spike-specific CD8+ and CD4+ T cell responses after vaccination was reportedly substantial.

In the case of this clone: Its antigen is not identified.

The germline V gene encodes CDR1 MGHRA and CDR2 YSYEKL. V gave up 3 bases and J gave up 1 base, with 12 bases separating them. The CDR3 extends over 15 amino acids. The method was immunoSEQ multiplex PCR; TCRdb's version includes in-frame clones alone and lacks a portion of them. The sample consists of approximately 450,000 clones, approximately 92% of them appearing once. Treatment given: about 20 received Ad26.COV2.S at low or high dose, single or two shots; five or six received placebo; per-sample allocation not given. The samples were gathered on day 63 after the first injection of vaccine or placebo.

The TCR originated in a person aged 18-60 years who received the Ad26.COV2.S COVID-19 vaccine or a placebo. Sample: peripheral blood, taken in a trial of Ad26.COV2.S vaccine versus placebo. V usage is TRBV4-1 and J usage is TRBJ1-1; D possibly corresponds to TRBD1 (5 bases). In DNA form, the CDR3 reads TGCGCCAGCAGCCATCTAGGGGTAGGGAACACTGAAGCTTTCTTT. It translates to CASSHLGVGNTEAFF.